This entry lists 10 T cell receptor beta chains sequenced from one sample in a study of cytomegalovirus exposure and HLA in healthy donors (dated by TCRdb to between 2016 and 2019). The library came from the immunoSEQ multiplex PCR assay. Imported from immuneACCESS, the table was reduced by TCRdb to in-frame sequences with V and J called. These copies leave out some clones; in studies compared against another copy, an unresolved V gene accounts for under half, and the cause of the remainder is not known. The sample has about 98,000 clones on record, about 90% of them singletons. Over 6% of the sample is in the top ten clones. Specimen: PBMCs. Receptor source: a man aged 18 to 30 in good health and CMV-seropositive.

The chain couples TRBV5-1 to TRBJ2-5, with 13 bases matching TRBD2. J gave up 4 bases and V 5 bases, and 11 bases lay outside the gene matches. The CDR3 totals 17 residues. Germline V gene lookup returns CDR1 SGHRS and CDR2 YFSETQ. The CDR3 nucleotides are TGCGCCAGCAGGCGACTAGCGGGAGGTCGGTTAGGAGAGACCCAGTACTTC. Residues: CASRRLAGGRLGETQYF.

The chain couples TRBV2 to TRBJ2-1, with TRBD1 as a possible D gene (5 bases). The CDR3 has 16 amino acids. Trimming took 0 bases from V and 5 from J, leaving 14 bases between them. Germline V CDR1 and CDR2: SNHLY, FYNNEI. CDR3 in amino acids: CASSEAGRAIDNEQFF. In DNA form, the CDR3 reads TGTGCCAGCAGTGAAGCGGGCAGGGCTATCGACAATGAGCAGTTCTTC.

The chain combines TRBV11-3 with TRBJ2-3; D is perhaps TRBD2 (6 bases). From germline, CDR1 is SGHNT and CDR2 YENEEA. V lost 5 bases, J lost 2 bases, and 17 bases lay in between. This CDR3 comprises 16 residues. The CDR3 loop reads CASSPIPAGPTDTQYF. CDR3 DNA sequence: TGTGCCAGCAGCCCAATTCCAGCGGGCCCCACAGATACGCAGTATTTT.

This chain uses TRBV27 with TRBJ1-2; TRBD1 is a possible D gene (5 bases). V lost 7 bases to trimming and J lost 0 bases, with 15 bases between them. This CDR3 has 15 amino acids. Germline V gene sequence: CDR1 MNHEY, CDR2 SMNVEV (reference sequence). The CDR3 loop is CASTRRGDSNYGYTF. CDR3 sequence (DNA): TGTGCCAGCACCCGGCGGGGGGACTCTAACTATGGCTACACCTTC.

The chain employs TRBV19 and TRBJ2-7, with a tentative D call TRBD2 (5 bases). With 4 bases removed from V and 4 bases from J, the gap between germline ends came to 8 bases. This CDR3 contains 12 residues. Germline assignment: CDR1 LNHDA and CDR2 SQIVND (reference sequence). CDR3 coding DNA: TGTGCCAGTAGTACCTCGGGGTACGAGCAGTACTTC. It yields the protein CASSTSGYEQYF.

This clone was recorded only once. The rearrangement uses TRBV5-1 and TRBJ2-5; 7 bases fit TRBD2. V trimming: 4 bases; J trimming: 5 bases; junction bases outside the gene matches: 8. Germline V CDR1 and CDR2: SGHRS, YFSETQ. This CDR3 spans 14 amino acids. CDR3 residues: CASSPGLGSETQYF. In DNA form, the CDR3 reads TGCGCCAGCAGCCCCGGACTAGGGAGTGAGACCCAGTACTTC.

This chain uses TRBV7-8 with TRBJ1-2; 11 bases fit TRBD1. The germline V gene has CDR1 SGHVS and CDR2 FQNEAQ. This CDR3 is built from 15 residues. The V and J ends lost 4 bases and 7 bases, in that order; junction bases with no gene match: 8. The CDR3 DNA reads TGTGCCAGCAGCTCGTCGGACAGGGGGCTTTTTGGCTACACCTTC. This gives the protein CASSSSDRGLFGYTF.

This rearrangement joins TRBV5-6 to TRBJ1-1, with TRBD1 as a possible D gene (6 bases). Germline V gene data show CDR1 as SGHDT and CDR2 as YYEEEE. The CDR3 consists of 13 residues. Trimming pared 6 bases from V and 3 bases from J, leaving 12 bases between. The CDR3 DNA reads TGTGCCAGCACACAGGGTATGGACACTGAAGCTTTCTTT. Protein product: CASTQGMDTEAFF.

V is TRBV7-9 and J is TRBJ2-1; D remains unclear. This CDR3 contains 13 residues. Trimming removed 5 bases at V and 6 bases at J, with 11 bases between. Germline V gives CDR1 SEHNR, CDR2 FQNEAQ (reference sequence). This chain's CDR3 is CASSPSASNEQFF. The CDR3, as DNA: TGTGCCAGCAGCCCATCCGCTAGCAATGAGCAGTTCTTC.

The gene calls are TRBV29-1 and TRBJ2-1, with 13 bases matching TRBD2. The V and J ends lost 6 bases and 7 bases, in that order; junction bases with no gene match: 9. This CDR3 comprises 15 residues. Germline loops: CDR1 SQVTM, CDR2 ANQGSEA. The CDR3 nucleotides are TGCAGCGTCGGACTAGCGGGAGCACGTGGGAATGAGCAGTTCTTC. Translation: CSVGLAGARGNEQFF.